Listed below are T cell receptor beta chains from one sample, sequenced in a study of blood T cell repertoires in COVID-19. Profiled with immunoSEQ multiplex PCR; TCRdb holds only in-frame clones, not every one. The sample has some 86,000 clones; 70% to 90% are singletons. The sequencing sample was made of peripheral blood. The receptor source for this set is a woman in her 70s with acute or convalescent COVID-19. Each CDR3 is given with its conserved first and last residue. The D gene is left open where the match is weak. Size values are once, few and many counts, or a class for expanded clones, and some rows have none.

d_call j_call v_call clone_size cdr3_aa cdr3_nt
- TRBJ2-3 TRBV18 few CASSETDTQYF TGTGCCAGCTCCGAGACAGATACGCAGTATTTT
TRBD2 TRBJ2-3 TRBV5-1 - CASSQLAGGVSDTQYF TGCGCCAGCAGCCAGCTAGCGGGGGGCGTTTCAGATACGCAGTATTTT
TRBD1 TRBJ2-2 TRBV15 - CATSKDRVPTGELFF TGTGCCACCAGCAAGGACAGGGTTCCCACCGGGGAGCTGTTTTTT
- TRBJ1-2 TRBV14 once CASSQDFGAMAGYTF TGTGCCAGCAGCCAAGATTTTGGGGCCATGGCTGGCTACACCTTC
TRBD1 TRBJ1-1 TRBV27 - CASSRGQGALNTEAFF TGTGCCAGCAGCCGAGGACAGGGGGCCCTGAACACTGAAGCTTTCTTT
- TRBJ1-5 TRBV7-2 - CASSLESAGANQPQHF TGTGCCAGCAGCTTAGAATCGGCAGGGGCCAATCAGCCCCAGCATTTT
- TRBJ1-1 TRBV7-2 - CASSLNTGNTEAFF TGTGCCAGCAGCTTAAATACAGGGAACACTGAAGCTTTCTTT
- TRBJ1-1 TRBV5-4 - CASSLVGDTEAFF TGTGCCAGCAGCTTGGTGGGAGACACTGAAGCTTTCTTT
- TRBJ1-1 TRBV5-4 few CASSFAVGNTEAFF TGTGCCAGCAGCTTTGCGGTGGGGAACACTGAAGCTTTCTTT
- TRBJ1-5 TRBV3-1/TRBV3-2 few CASSQSGPQPQHF TGTGCCAGCAGCCAATCAGGTCCCCAGCCCCAGCATTTT
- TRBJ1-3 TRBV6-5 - CASGRATGNTIYF TGTGCCAGCGGCAGGGCAACTGGAAACACCATATATTTT